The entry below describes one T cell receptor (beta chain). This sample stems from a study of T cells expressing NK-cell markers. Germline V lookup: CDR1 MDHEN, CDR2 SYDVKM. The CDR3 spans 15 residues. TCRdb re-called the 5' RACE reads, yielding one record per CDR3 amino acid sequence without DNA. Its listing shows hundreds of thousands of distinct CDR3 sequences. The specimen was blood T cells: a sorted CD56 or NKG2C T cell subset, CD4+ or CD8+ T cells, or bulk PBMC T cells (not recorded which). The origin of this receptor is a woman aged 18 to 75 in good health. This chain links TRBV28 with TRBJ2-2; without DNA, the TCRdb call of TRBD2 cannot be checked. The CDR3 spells CASTSLTGDTGELFF.